This T cell receptor (beta chain) stems from a study of blood T cell repertoires in COVID-19. Per the original methods: Reference gene primer amplification yielded estimated nucleated cell counts. Clones were sequenced by immunoSEQ multiplex PCR, and TCRdb holds only the in-frame ones, with some missing. The V and J calls and clone size are taken from that table; D and trimming were inferred from the DNA. The sample has about 70,000 clones; roughly four fifths are singletons. Germline V gives CDR1 LNHNV, CDR2 YYDKDF (reference sequence). V was cut by 0 bases and J by 2 bases, with 11 bases left in between. CDR3 length: 15 amino acids.

The TCR was taken from a woman aged 55-70 years with acute or convalescent COVID-19. The genes are TRBV15 and TRBJ2-7; TRBD1 is a possible D gene (6 bases). Sequencing used peripheral blood. CDR3 in amino acids: CATSRDTGLPYEQYF. In DNA, the CDR3 is TGTGCCACCAGCAGAGATACAGGGTTGCCCTACGAGCAGTACTTC.